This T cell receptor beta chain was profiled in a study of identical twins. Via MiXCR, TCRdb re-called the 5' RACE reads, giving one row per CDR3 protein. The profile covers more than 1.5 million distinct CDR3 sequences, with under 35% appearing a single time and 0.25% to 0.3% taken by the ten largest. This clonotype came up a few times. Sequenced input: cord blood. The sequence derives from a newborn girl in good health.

CDR3 region: CASSLLGQGVNTEAFF. The CDR3 DNA is TGTGCCAGCAGCTTATTGGGACAGGGTGTGAACACTGAAGCTTTCTTT. The chain links TRBV7-8 to TRBJ1-1, with 9 bases lining up with TRBD1. The CDR3 runs to 16 residues. Germline V gene lookup returns CDR1 SGHVS and CDR2 FQNEAQ. Losses at the gene ends were 2 bases for V and 0 bases for J; bases not matched to a gene: 4.